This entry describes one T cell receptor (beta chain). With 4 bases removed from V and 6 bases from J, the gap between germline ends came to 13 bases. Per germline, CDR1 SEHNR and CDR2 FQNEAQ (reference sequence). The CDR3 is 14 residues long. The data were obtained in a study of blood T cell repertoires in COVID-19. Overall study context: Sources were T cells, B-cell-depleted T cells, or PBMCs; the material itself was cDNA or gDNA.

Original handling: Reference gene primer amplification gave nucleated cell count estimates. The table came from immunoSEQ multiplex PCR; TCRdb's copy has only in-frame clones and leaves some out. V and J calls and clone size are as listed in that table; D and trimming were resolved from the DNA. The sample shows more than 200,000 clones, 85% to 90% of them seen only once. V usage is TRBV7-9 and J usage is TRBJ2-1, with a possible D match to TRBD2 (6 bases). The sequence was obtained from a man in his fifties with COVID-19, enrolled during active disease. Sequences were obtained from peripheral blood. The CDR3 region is CASSSGALLNEQFF. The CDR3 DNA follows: TGTGCCAGCAGCTCGGGAGCGCTCCTCAATGAGCAGTTCTTC.